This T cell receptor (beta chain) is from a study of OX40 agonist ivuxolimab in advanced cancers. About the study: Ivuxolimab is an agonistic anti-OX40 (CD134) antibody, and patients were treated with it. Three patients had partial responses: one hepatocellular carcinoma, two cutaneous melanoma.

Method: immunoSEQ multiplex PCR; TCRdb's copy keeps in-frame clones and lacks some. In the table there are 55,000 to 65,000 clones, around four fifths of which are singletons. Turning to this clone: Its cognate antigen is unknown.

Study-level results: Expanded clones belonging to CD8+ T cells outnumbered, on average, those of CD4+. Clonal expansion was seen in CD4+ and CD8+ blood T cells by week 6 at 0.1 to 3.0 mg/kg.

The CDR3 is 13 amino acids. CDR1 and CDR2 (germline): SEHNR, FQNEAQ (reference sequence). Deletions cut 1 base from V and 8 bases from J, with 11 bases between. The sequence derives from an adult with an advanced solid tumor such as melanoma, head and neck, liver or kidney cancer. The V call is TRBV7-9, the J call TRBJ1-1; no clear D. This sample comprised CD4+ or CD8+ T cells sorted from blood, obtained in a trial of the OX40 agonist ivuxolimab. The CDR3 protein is CASSLGVAEEAFF. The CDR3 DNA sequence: TGTGCCAGCAGCTTAGGAGTGGCAGAAGAAGCTTTCTTT.